Below are 27 T cell receptor beta chains sequenced from a single sample in a study of Graves' ophthalmopathy and Graves' hyperthyroidism. From RNA, the CDR3 regions of TCR beta chains were amplified and sequenced. In the first round, RT-PCR was carried out with HTBI primers, and a multiplex PCR formed the second round. TCRdb itself ran the multiplex PCR reads through MiXCR, one entry per CDR3 protein. The repertoire has approximately 1.2 million distinct CDR3 sequences, about two fifths of them found once; the top ten carry 11%. The sample was peripheral blood or thyroid tissue (not recorded which). Source of these receptors: an adult man with Graves' hyperthyroidism.

Many counts were recorded for this clonotype. The chain carries TRBV6-6 and TRBJ1-1; D may be TRBD1 (5 bases). Trimming pared 2 bases from V and 1 base from J, leaving 8 bases between. From germline, CDR1 is MNHNY and CDR2 SVGAGI (reference sequence). The CDR3 runs 14 residues. CDR3 loop: CASSYRDQNTEAFF. CDR3 DNA: TGTGCCAGCAGTTACCGGGACCAGAACACTGAAGCTTTCTTT.

This clonotype was detected once. The rearrangement links TRBV7-2 to TRBJ1-2; D remains ambiguous. Germline V gene sequence: CDR1 SGHTA, CDR2 FQGNSA. The CDR3 sequence is 11 residues long. Trimming removed 9 bases at V and 8 bases at J, with 13 bases between. CDR3 loop: CASKAERGYTF. CDR3 DNA: TGTGCCAGTAAAGCGGAGCGGGGCTACACCTTC.

This clonotype was picked up many times. The chain is built from TRBV4-2 and TRBJ2-5, with 10 bases that match TRBD2. Trimming at V came to 1 base and at J to 4 bases, leaving 6 bases not matched to a gene. Germline V lookup: CDR1 LGHNA, CDR2 YNFKEQ. The length of the CDR3 is 16 residues. As DNA, the CDR3 is TGTGCCAGCAGCCAAGTACCTAGCGGGGGAGGAGAGACCCAGTACTTC. Translation: CASSQVPSGGGETQYF.

Remarks on this clonotype: At one boundary the junction diverges from the germline segment, which might be a read error. The rearrangement joins TRBV10-3 to TRBJ1-4; D not resolved. The CDR3 has 16 amino acids. From germline, CDR1 is ENHRY and CDR2 SYGVKD. The CDR3 is CASSCEKGRVNEKLFF. As DNA, the CDR3 is TGTGCCAGCAGTTGCGAGAAAGGTCGTGTAAATGAAAAACTGTTTTTT.

This clonotype was recorded a few times. This sequence joins TRBV11-2 and TRBJ2-7; no clear D gene. Trimming shortened V by 4 bases and J by 2 bases, and 12 bases separated the two germline ends. In germline, CDR1 is SGHAT, CDR2 FQNNGV. The CDR3 loop spans 14 amino acids. DNA for the CDR3: TGTGCCAGCAGCTCTGTTGACGAGCCCTACGAGCAGTACTTC. The encoded protein is CASSSVDEPYEQYF.

This clonotype was recorded at least ten times. The CDR3 sequence is CASSTGFGTEAFF. CDR3 DNA: TGTGCCAGCAGTACAGGGTTCGGCACTGAAGCTTTCTTT. The chain carries TRBV6-6 and TRBJ1-1, with D perhaps matching TRBD1 (6 bases). Germline lookup yields CDR1 MNHNY and CDR2 SVGAGI (reference sequence). CDR3 length: 13 amino acids. The germline V and J ends were trimmed by 5 bases and 4 bases, with 11 bases remaining between them.

This clonotype was counted between two and nine times. The chain links TRBV5-1 to TRBJ1-1; D gene unclear. Trimming stripped 3 bases from V and 1 base from J, with 10 bases between. Per the germline V gene, CDR1 is SGHRS and CDR2 is YFSETQ. The CDR3 spans 14 residues. The DNA for the CDR3 is TGCGCCAGCAGCTACCCCTCGGGGAACACTGAAGCTTTCTTT. Translated, it gives CASSYPSGNTEAFF.

The chain links TRBV7-9 to TRBJ1-4; D gene uncertain. Trimming removed 11 bases from V and 7 bases from J, with 20 bases in between. Germline assignment: CDR1 SEHNR and CDR2 FQNEAQ (reference sequence). The CDR3 has 14 amino acids. CDR3: CAASPGGIGEKLFF. In DNA form, the CDR3 reads TGTGCCGCAAGCCCTGGCGGTATTGGTGAAAAACTGTTTTTT. The variable domain in full, completed from reference TRBV7-9 and TRBJ1-4, reads DTGVSQNPRHKITKRGQNVTFRCDPISEHNRLYWYRQTLGQGPEFLTYFQNEAQLEKSRLLSDRFSAERPKGSFSTLEIQRTEQGDSAMYLCAASPGGIGEKLFFGSGTQLSVL.

At least ten counts were recorded for this clonotype. The chain couples TRBV5-1 to TRBJ2-7; D remains ambiguous. Germline V gene sequence: CDR1 SGHRS, CDR2 YFSETQ. The ends were cut back, 4 bases at V and 4 bases at J, with 12 bases in the middle. CDR3 length: 13 residues. In DNA, the CDR3 is TGCGCCAGCAGCCCCGACAATATATACGAGCAGTACTTC. This encodes CASSPDNIYEQYF.

To note about this clonotype: A much larger clonotype is one base distant, so this may be a read error. J is TRBJ2-5 and V is TRBV9; D is ambiguous. The CDR3 contains 16 residues. Germline V gives CDR1 SGDLS, CDR2 YYNGEE. V lost 0 bases to trimming and J lost 7 bases, with 19 bases between them. CDR3 sequence (DNA): TGTGCCAGCAGCGTAGAGATCCGTGGTACCCCTCGGACCCAGTACTTC. Its translation: CASSVEIRGTPRTQYF.

Concerning this clonotype itself: At one end the junction does not follow the germline gene, possibly because of a read error. The rearrangement uses TRBV10-3 and TRBJ1-2; possible D gene TRBD1, 5 bases. From germline, CDR1 is ENHRY and CDR2 SYGVKD. This CDR3 contains 14 residues. The CDR3 here is CASSEEAGVPGYTF. DNA of the CDR3: TGTGCCAGCAGTGAAGAGGCGGGGGTTCCGGGCTACACCTTC.

V usage is TRBV29-1 and J usage is TRBJ1-1, with D maybe TRBD1 (6 bases). CDR3 length: 14 residues. In germline, CDR1 is SQVTM, CDR2 ANQGSEA. V lost 0 bases, J lost 6 bases, and 14 bases lay in between. The CDR3 protein is CSVEDLGAWPEAFF. CDR3 coding DNA: TGCAGCGTTGAAGATTTGGGGGCTTGGCCTGAAGCTTTCTTT.

V and J are TRBV30 and TRBJ2-5, with D possibly being TRBD2 (5 bases). This CDR3 comprises 12 residues. With 4 bases removed from V and 7 bases from J, the gap between germline ends came to 13 bases. Germline CDR1 GTSNPN, CDR2 SVGIG (reference sequence). The CDR3 coding sequence is TGTGCCTGGACGGGATCCCCGGGGACCCAGTACTTC. Residues: CAWTGSPGTQYF.

To note about this clonotype: A single base separates this from a much larger clone, so it may be a read error. The chain links TRBV19 to TRBJ2-5; D possibly corresponds to TRBD2 (5 bases). The CDR3 runs 14 residues. Germline assignment: CDR1 LNHDA and CDR2 SQIVND (reference sequence). For the CDR3, the DNA is TGTGCCAGTATGAAGAATGGATTCGGGGAGAACCAGTACTTC. The encoded protein is CASMKNGFGENQYF.

The chain recombines TRBV9 with TRBJ2-5; possibly TRBD1 or TRBD2 for D (5 bases each). V gave up 4 bases and J gave up 1 base, with 11 bases separating them. From germline, CDR1 is SGDLS and CDR2 YYNGEE. CDR3 size: 14 residues. The chain's CDR3 is CASSQNGGQETQYF. The DNA of the CDR3 is TGTGCCAGCAGCCAAAATGGGGGCCAAGAGACCCAGTACTTC.

The V call is TRBV7-6, the J call TRBJ2-5; 12 bases agree with TRBD1. The V gene end was trimmed by 4 bases and the J gene end by 6 bases; junction bases not matched to a gene: 9. Germline V gives CDR1 SGHVS, CDR2 FNYEAQ. This CDR3 has 16 amino acids. This CDR3 is CASSYGTGGSSKTQYF. Written as DNA, the CDR3 is TGTGCCAGCAGCTACGGGACAGGGGGCTCTTCAAAGACCCAGTACTTC.

This clonotype was observed at least ten times. The chain couples TRBV20-1 to TRBJ1-2; D is ambiguous. From germline, CDR1 is DFQATT and CDR2 SNEGSKA (reference sequence). The CDR3 extends over 15 amino acids. Trimming took 0 bases from V and 7 from J, leaving 18 bases between them. The CDR3 loop is CSAREVVTRASGYTF. CDR3 DNA: TGCAGTGCTAGAGAGGTAGTGACAAGGGCCTCTGGCTACACCTTC.

This clonotype has a count of ten or more. The chain is built from TRBV10-2 and TRBJ2-7, with D maybe TRBD1 (6 bases). CDR1 and CDR2 from the germline V gene are WSHSY and SAAADI. V dropped 5 bases and J dropped 1 base, with 12 bases sitting between them. This CDR3 comprises 14 residues. The CDR3 coding sequence is TGCGCCAGCAGTTCCGGGACACGGTCCTACGAGCAGTACTTC. Translating gives CASSSGTRSYEQYF.

This clonotype was detected ten times or more. This sequence joins TRBV10-3 and TRBJ2-2, with 8 bases lining up with TRBD2. The ends lost 5 bases at V and 4 bases at J; junction bases unmatched: 0. The CDR3 runs to 13 residues. The germline V gene encodes CDR1 ENHRY and CDR2 SYGVKD. The CDR3 DNA reads TGTGCCATCAGTAGCGGGGGCACCGGGGAGCTGTTTTTT. Amino acid sequence: CAISSGGTGELFF.

The V and J genes are TRBV6-5 and TRBJ1-3, with D unclear. Germline V gene data show CDR1 as MNHEY and CDR2 as SVGAGI. V shed 0 bases and J shed 4 bases, with 10 bases lying between them. The CDR3 length is 15 residues. This CDR3 is CASSYSGSGGNTIYF. The DNA of the CDR3 is TGTGCCAGCAGTTACTCGGGTTCCGGGGGAAACACCATATATTTT.

This chain connects TRBV25-1 to TRBJ2-5; D not certain. The CDR3 runs to 13 residues. Germline CDR1 MGHDK, CDR2 SYGVNS. Trimming left V 4 bases short and J 4 bases short, with 10 bases between. The CDR3 region has the DNA TGTGCCAGCAGTGCTACGTCTGGAGAGACCCAGTACTTC. This translates into CASSATSGETQYF.

This clonotype has at least ten counts. The chain carries TRBV12-3 or TRBV12-4 and TRBJ1-6; 10 bases agree with TRBD1. The CDR3 contains 16 residues. The J segment lost 9 bases and the V segment lost 5 bases, leaving 10 bases of the junction unmatched. The CDR3 spells CASSLRAGQGTSPLHF. As DNA, the CDR3 is TGTGCCAGCAGTCTCCGTGCGGGACAGGGGACTTCACCCCTCCACTTT.

This sequence joins TRBV29-1 and TRBJ1-3; no firm D call. V was shortened by 3 bases and J by 8 bases, with 23 bases between the two germline ends. Germline V gives CDR1 SQVTM, CDR2 ANQGSEA. The CDR3 is 16 residues long. The CDR3 nucleotides read TGCAGCGTTGACCCGGAAGGAGCCCTTCTTGGCTACACCATATATTTT. Translation: CSVDPEGALLGYTIYF.

This clonotype has a handful of counts. The CDR3 DNA sequence: TGTGCCAGCAGTTCCGAAGTAGCGGGGGTCTACGAGCAGTACTTC. Its translation: CASSSEVAGVYEQYF. V and J are TRBV4-2 and TRBJ2-7; 9 nucleotides line up with TRBD2. The CDR3 is made up of 15 amino acids. The V gene end was trimmed by 6 bases and the J gene end by 3 bases; junction bases not matched to a gene: 9. Germline CDR1 and CDR2: LGHNA and YNFKEQ.

Ten or more counts support this clonotype. This CDR3 is CASSEFGQRGQETQYF. For the CDR3, the DNA is TGTGCCAGCAGCGAATTCGGCCAGCGGGGACAAGAGACCCAGTACTTC. The gene calls are TRBV9 and TRBJ2-5; 7 bases agree with TRBD2. Germline CDR1 reads SGDLS; CDR2 reads YYNGEE. This CDR3 has 16 residues. V dropped 3 bases and J dropped 2; count of bases not matched to a gene: 10.

The rearrangement uses TRBV10-2 and TRBJ2-5, with a weak D call TRBD2 (6 bases). The CDR3 is 14 residues long. Trimming shortened V by 9 bases and J by 7 bases, and 21 bases separated the two germline ends. CDR1 and CDR2 from the germline V gene are WSHSY and SAAADI. CDR3 loop: CASSRGGTEGTQYF. The CDR3 nucleotides read TGCGCCAGTAGCAGAGGAGGGACTGAGGGGACCCAGTACTTC.

This clonotype was recorded at least ten times. The V and J genes are TRBV15 and TRBJ2-7; the D gene could be TRBD1 or TRBD2 (6 bases each). The V gene lost 1 base and the J gene lost 5 bases, with 18 bases spanning the gap. The CDR3 length is 16 residues. The V gene's germline CDR1 is LNHNV and CDR2 YYDKDF (reference sequence). DNA of the CDR3: TGTGCCACCAGCAGAGGGTCATCGGGGGCTGGAAACGAGCAGTACTTC. Amino acid sequence: CATSRGSSGAGNEQYF.